The clone carrying this T cell receptor beta chain was picked up one time. Its antigen is currently unknown. The sample carries other DNA sequences with the same CDR3. These data originate in a study of T cells after posttransplantation cyclophosphamide. Study conclusions and caveats: Donor CD8+ memory clones often dominated recipient blood repertoires at later times.

TCRdb keeps only in-frame clones here, not all; method: immunoSEQ multiplex PCR. The sample holds tens of thousands of clones, around 93% seen once. CDR1 SGDLS and CDR2 YYNGEE come from the germline V gene. The germline V and J ends were trimmed by 0 bases and 7 bases, with 7 bases remaining between them. There are 12 residues in the CDR3. The origin of this receptor is a woman aged 25 to 45 in good health and a related stem cell transplant donor. The V call is TRBV9, the J call TRBJ1-1; weak D call: TRBD1 (5 bases). Source material: PBMCs. The CDR3 DNA reads TGTGCCAGCAGCGTAGTCGGGGGTGAAGCTTTCTTT. This sequence encodes CASSVVGGEAFF.